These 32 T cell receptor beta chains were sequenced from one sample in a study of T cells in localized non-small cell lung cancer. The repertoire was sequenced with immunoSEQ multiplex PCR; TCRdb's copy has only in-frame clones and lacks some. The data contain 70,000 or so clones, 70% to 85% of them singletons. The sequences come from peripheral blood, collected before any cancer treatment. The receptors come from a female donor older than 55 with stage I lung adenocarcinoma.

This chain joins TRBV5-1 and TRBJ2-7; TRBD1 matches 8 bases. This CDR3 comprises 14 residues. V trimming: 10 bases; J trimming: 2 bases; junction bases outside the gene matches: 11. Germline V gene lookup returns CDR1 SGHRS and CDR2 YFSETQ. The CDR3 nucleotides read TGCGCCCGCGTAGATTGGGACAGGACCTACGAGCAGTACTTC. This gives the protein CARVDWDRTYEQYF.

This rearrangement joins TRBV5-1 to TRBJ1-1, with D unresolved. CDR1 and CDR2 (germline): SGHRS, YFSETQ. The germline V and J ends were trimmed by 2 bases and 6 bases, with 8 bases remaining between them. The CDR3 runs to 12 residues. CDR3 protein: CASSFMGSEAFF. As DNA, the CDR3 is TGCGCCAGCAGCTTCATGGGTTCTGAAGCTTTCTTT.

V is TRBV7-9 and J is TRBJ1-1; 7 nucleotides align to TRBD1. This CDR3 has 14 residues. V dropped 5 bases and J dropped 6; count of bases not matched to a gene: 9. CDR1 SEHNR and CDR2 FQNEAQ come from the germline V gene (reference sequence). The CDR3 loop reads CASSLGRGPAEAFF. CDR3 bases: TGTGCCAGCAGCCTTGGGAGGGGGCCCGCTGAAGCTTTCTTT. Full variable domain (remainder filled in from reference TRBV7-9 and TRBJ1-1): DTGVSQNPRHKITKRGQNVTFRCDPISEHNRLYWYRQTLGQGPEFLTYFQNEAQLEKSRLLSDRFSAERPKGSFSTLEIQRTEQGDSAMYLCASSLGRGPAEAFFGQGTRLTVV.

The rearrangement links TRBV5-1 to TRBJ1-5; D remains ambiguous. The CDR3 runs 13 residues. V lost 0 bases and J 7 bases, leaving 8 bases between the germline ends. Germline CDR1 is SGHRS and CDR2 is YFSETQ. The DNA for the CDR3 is TGCGCCAGCAGCTTGGGGGTCGACCAGCCCCAGCATTTT. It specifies CASSLGVDQPQHF.

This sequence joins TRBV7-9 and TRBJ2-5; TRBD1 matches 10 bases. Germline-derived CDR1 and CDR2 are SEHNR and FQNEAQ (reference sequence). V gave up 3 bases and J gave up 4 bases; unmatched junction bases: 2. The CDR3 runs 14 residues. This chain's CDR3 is CASSFRDRGETQYF. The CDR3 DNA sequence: TGTGCCAGCAGCTTCCGGGACAGGGGAGAGACCCAGTACTTC.

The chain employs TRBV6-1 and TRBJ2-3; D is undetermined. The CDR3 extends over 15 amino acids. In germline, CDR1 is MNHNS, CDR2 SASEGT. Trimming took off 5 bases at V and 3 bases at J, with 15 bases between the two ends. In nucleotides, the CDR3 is TGTGCCAGCAGTCAAACCGGACCCCGGACAGATACGCAGTATTTT. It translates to CASSQTGPRTDTQYF.

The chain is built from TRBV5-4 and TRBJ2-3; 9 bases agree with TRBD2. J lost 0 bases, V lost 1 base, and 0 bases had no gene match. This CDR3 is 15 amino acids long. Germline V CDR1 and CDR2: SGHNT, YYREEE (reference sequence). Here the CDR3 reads CASSLTSGSTDTQYF. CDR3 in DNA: TGTGCCAGCAGCTTGACTAGCGGGAGCACAGATACGCAGTATTTT. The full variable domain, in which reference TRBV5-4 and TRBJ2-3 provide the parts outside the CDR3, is ETGVTQSPTHLIKTRGQQVTLRCSSQSGHNTVSWYQQALGQGPQFIFQYYREEENGRGNFPPRFSGLQFPNYSSELNVNALELDDSALYLCASSLTSGSTDTQYFGPGTRLTVL.

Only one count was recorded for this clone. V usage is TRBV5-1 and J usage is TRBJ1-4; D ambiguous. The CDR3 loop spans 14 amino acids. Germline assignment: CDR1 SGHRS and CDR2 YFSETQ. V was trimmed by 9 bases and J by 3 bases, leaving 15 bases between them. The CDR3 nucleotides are TGCGCCACTAGAGGTGAACCCGCTAATGAAAAACTGTTTTTT. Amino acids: CATRGEPANEKLFF.

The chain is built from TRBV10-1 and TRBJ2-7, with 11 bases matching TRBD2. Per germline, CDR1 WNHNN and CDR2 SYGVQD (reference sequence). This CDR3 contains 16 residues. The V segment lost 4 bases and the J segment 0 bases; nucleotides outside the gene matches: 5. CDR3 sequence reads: CASSATSGTPSYEQYF. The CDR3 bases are TGCGCCAGCAGTGCGACTAGCGGGACCCCCTCCTACGAGCAGTACTTC.

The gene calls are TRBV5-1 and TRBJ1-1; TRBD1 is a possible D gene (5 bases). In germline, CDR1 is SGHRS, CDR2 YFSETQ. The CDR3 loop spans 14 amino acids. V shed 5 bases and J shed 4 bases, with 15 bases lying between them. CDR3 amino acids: CASRLDGAATEAFF. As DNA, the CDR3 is TGCGCCAGCAGGCTAGATGGGGCAGCCACTGAAGCTTTCTTT.

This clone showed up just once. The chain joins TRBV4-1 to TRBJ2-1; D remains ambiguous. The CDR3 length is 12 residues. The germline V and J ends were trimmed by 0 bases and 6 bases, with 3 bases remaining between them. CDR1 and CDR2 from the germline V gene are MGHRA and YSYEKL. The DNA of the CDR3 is TGCGCCAGCAGCCAAGAGGGCAATGAGCAGTTCTTC. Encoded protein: CASSQEGNEQFF.

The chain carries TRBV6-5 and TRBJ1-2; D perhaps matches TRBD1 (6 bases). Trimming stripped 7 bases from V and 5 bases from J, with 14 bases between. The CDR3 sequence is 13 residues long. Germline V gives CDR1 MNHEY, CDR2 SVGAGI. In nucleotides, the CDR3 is TGTGCCAGCACCCACAGGGAGGGGTATGGCTACACCTTC. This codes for CASTHREGYGYTF.

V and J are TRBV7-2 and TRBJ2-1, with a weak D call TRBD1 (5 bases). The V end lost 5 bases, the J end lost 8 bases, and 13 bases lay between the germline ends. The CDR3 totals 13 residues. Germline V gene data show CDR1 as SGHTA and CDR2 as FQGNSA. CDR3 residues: CASSRTRVYEQFF. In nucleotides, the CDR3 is TGTGCCAGCAGCAGAACCAGGGTTTATGAGCAGTTCTTC.

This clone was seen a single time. CDR3 DNA sequence: TGTGCCAGCAGTGACGGCACTTATAGCAATCAGCCCCAGCATTTT. As protein: CASSDGTYSNQPQHF. The V gene is TRBV2, the J gene TRBJ1-5; D ambiguous. V lost 3 bases, J lost 0 bases, and 9 bases lay in between. From germline, CDR1 is SNHLY and CDR2 FYNNEI. The CDR3 contains 15 residues. Looking up the rest from reference TRBV2 and TRBJ1-5 gives the full variable domain: EPEVTQTPSHQVTQMGQEVILRCVPISNHLYFYWYRQILGQKVEFLVSFYNNEISEKSEIFDDQFSVERPDGSNFTLKIRSTKLEDSAMYFCASSDGTYSNQPQHFGDGTRLSIL.

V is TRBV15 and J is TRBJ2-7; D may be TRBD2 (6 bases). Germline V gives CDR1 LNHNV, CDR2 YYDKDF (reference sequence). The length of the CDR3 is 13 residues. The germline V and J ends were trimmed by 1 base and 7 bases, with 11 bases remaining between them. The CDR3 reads CATSRVNGGEQYF. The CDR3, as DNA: TGTGCCACCAGCAGAGTAAACGGGGGTGAGCAGTACTTC.

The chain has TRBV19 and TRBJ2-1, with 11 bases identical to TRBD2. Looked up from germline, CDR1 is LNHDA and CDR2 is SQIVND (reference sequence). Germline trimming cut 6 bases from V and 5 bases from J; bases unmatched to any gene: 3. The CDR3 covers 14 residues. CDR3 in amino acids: CASRLAGANNEQFF. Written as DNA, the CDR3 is TGTGCCAGTAGACTAGCGGGGGCGAACAATGAGCAGTTCTTC.

The CDR3, as DNA: TGTGCCAGCAAACTAGCGGTGCAAACAGATACGCAGTATTTT. It translates to CASKLAVQTDTQYF. The chain recombines TRBV6-5 with TRBJ2-3; 8 positions agree with TRBD2. The CDR3 is 14 residues long. The junction had 6 bases not matched to a gene; V was cut back by 7 bases and J by 3 bases. The germline V gene encodes CDR1 MNHEY and CDR2 SVGAGI.

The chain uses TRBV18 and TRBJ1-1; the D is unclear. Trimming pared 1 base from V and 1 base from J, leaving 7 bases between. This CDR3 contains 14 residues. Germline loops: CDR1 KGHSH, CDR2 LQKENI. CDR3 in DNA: TGTGCCAGCTCACCACGGCGGGGGAACACTGAAGCTTTCTTT. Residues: CASSPRRGNTEAFF. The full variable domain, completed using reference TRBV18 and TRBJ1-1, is NAGVMQNPRHLVRRRGQEARLRCSPMKGHSHVYWYRQLPEEGLKFMVYLQKENIIDESGMPKERFSAEFPKEGPSILRIQQVVRGDSAAYFCASSPRRGNTEAFFGQGTRLTVV.

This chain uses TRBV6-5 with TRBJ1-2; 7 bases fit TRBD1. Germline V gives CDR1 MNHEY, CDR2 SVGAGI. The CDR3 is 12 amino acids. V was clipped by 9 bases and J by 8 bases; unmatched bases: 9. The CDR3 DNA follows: TGTGCCAGTTCTAGACAGGGTGCGGGCTACACCTTC. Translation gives CASSRQGAGYTF.

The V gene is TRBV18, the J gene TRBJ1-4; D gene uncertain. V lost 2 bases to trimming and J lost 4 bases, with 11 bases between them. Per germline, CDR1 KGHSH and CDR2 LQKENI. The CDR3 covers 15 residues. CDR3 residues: CASSPSEPFNEKLFF. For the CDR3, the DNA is TGTGCCAGCTCACCATCTGAACCCTTTAATGAAAAACTGTTTTTT.

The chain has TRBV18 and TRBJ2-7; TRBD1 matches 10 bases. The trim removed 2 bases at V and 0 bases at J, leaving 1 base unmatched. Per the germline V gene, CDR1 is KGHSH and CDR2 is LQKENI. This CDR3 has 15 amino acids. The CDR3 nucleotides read TGTGCCAGCTCACCAGACAGGGGGCACTCCTACGAGCAGTACTTC. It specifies CASSPDRGHSYEQYF. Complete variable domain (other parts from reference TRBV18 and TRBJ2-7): NAGVMQNPRHLVRRRGQEARLRCSPMKGHSHVYWYRQLPEEGLKFMVYLQKENIIDESGMPKERFSAEFPKEGPSILRIQQVVRGDSAAYFCASSPDRGHSYEQYFGPGTRLTVT.

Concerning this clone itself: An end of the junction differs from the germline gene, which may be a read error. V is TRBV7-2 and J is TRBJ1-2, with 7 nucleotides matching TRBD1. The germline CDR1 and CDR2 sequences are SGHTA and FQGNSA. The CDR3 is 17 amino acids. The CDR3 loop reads CASSLAGTANTNYGYTF. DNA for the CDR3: TGTGCCAGCAGCCTAGCCGGGACAGCGAACACTAACTATGGCTACACCTTC.

The CDR3 region has the DNA TGTGCCAGCAGCCTCATCCGGACCGAAGCTTTCTTT. This translates into CASSLIRTEAFF. The chain uses TRBV7-9 and TRBJ1-1; the D is unclear. The CDR3 contains 12 residues. Trimming left V 5 bases short and J 8 bases short, with 12 bases between. CDR1 and CDR2 from the germline V gene are SEHNR and FQNEAQ (reference sequence).

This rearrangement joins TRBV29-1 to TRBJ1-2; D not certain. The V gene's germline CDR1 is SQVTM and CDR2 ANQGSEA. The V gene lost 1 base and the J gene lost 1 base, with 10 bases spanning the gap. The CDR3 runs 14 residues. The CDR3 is CSVEVSQDNYGYTF. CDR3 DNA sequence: TGCAGCGTTGAAGTGAGTCAAGATAACTATGGCTACACCTTC.

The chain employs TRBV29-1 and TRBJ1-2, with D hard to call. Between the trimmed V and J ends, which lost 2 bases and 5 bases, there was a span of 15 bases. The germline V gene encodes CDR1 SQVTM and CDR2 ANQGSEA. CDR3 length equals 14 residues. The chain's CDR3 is CSVETQRRDYGYTF. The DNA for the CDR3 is TGCAGCGTTGAAACGCAGAGACGGGATTATGGCTACACCTTC.

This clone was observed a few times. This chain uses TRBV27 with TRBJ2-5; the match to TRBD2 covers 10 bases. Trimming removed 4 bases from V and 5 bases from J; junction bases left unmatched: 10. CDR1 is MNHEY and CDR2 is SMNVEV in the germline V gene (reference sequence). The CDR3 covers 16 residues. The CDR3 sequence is CASSSTPAGGGETQYF. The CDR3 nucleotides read TGTGCCAGCAGTTCCACCCCAGCGGGAGGGGGGGAGACCCAGTACTTC.

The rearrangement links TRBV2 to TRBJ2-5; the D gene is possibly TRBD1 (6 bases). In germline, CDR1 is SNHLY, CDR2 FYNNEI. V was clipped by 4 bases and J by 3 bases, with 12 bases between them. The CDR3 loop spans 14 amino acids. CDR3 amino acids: CASSVRGGEETQYF. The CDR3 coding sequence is TGTGCCAGCAGTGTCAGGGGTGGGGAAGAGACCCAGTACTTC.

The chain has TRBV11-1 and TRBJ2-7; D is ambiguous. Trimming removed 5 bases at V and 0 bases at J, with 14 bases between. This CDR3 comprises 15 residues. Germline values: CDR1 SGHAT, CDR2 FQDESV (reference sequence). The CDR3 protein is CASSQVGRSSYEQYF. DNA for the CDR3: TGTGCCAGCAGCCAGGTAGGCCGTAGCTCCTACGAGCAGTACTTC.

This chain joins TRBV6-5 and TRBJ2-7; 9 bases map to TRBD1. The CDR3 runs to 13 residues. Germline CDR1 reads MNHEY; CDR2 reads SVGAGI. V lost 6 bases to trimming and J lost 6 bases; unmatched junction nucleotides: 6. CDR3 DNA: TGTGCCAGCAGGGGACAGGGCACTTTCGAGCAGTACTTC. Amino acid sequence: CASRGQGTFEQYF.

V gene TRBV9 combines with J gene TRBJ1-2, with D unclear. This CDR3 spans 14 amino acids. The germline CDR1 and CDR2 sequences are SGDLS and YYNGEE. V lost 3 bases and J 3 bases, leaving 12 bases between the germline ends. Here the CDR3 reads CASSGGPLDYGYTF. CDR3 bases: TGTGCCAGCAGCGGCGGGCCGCTGGACTATGGCTACACCTTC.

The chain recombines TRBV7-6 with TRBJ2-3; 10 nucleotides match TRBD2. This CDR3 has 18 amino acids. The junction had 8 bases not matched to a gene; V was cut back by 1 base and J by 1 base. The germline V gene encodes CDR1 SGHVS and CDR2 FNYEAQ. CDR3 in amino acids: CASSLVLAGVAGTDTQYF. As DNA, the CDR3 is TGTGCCAGCAGCTTAGTTCTAGCGGGGGTTGCGGGCACAGATACGCAGTATTTT.

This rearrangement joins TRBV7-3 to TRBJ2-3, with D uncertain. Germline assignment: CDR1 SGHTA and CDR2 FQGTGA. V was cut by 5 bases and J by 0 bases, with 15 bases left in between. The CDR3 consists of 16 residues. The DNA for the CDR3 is TGTGCCAGCAGCCCGCAACTGGAACATAGCACAGATACGCAGTATTTT. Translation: CASSPQLEHSTDTQYF.